Following are 32 T cell receptor beta chains from one sample sequenced in a study of human T cells and chemical hapten exposure. Each CDR3 protein gets one entry after TCRdb re-called the RACE reads with MiXCR. This sample has roughly 100,000 distinct CDR3 sequences; 9.3% occur once, and the top ten carry more than 2%. Stated time point: patch test 2, 6 weeks after DPC sensitization. Treatment noted: therapeutic diphenylcyclopropenone sensitization with weekly scalp DPC. The source material was whole blood, sampled in connection with sensitization to the hapten diphenylcyclopropenone (DPC). These receptors were obtained from a woman aged 40 to 55 with alopecia areata. Some clones in this sample may be carry-over from other donors' samples.

This clonotype was counted a few times. This chain joins TRBV27 and TRBJ2-7, with 9 nucleotides matching TRBD1. The CDR3 is 13 residues long. J lost 1 base, V lost 10 bases, and 5 bases had no gene match. Germline loops: CDR1 MNHEY, CDR2 SMNVEV (reference sequence). DNA of the CDR3: TGTGCCACCCGGGACAGGGCTTCCTACGAGCAGTACTTC. This codes for CATRDRASYEQYF.

The sample holds many counts of this clonotype. The chain links TRBV5-1 to TRBJ2-2; tentatively, D is TRBD2 (6 bases). In germline, CDR1 is SGHRS, CDR2 YFSETQ. This CDR3 contains 14 residues. The V gene lost 4 bases and the J gene lost 7 bases, with 14 bases spanning the gap. The CDR3 is CASSPLRENGELFF. CDR3 bases: TGCGCCAGCAGCCCCCTGCGGGAAAACGGGGAGCTGTTTTTT.

This clonotype occurred once. Just one base apart from a much larger clone, this may be a read error. The V gene is TRBV6-2 or TRBV6-3, the J gene TRBJ2-1, with 7 bases lining up with TRBD2. Losses at the gene ends were 6 bases for V and 3 bases for J; bases not matched to a gene: 8. Germline loops: CDR1 MNHEY, CDR2 SVGEGT. This CDR3 has 15 residues. The CDR3 loop reads CASRHRDYLYNEQFF. Written as DNA, the CDR3 is TGTGCCAGCAGACACCGGGACTACCTCTACAATGAGCAGTTCTTC.

Ten or more counts support this clonotype. This chain links TRBV28 with TRBJ2-1; 7 bases are shared with TRBD2. CDR1 is MDHEN, CDR2 SYDVKM, per germline. The junction had 9 bases not matched to a gene; V was cut back by 4 bases and J by 3 bases. The CDR3 has 16 amino acids. The CDR3 coding sequence is TGTGCCAGCAGTTCGATAGGGACTACCCACTACAATGAGCAGTTCTTC. It yields the protein CASSSIGTTHYNEQFF.

The chain has TRBV6-5 and TRBJ1-1, with D possibly TRBD1 on 5 matching bases. Germline lookup yields CDR1 MNHEY and CDR2 SVGAGI. The CDR3 has 15 amino acids. Trimming shortened V by 8 bases and J by 0 bases, and 16 bases separated the two germline ends. The CDR3 loop reads CASHPPGRMNTEAFF. In DNA form, the CDR3 reads TGTGCCAGCCACCCCCCGGGACGGATGAACACTGAAGCTTTCTTT.

This clonotype was detected a few times. The gene calls are TRBV6-2 or TRBV6-3 and TRBJ2-2, with 12 bases identical to TRBD1. The CDR3 extends over 17 amino acids. Looked up from germline, CDR1 is MNHEY and CDR2 is SVGEGT. V lost 7 bases and J lost 3; bases outside the gene matches: 9. CDR3: CASILAGTGGYTGELFF. The CDR3 DNA reads TGTGCCAGCATCCTGGCCGGGACAGGGGGCTACACCGGGGAGCTGTTTTTT.

The gene calls are TRBV12-3 or TRBV12-4 and TRBJ1-5; D is undetermined. The CDR3 length is 15 residues. The V gene lost 4 bases and the J gene lost 4 bases, with 14 bases spanning the gap. CDR3 sequence (DNA): TGTGCCAGCAGTTCCCGGAGGCTCCCAAATCAGCCCCAGCATTTT. Translated, it gives CASSSRRLPNQPQHF.

This clonotype was observed many times. J is TRBJ1-1 and V is TRBV7-3; 9 bases line up with TRBD1. CDR1 is SGHTA and CDR2 is FQGTGA in the germline V gene. Trimming removed 5 bases from V and 6 bases from J; junction bases left unmatched: 10. The CDR3 is 15 residues long. The CDR3 here is CASSKGTGPTSEAFF. The CDR3 DNA reads as TGTGCCAGCAGCAAAGGGACAGGGCCCACTTCTGAAGCTTTCTTT. Combining the CDR3 with reference TRBV7-3 and TRBJ1-1 gives the whole variable domain GAGVSQTPSNKVTEKGKYVELRCDPISGHTALYWYRQSLGQGPEFLIYFQGTGAADDSGLPNDRFFAVRPEGSVSTLKIQRTERGDSAVYLCASSKGTGPTSEAFFGQGTRLTVV.

The J gene is TRBJ1-4, the V gene TRBV9; 7 nucleotides line up with TRBD1. Germline V gene sequence: CDR1 SGDLS, CDR2 YYNGEE. The CDR3 is 15 residues long. The J segment lost 7 bases and the V segment lost 2 bases, leaving 8 bases of the junction unmatched. CDR3 amino acids: CASSVQGGAGEKLFF. In nucleotides, the CDR3 is TGTGCCAGCAGCGTGCAAGGGGGCGCAGGTGAAAAACTGTTTTTT.

This clonotype was recorded at least ten times. J is TRBJ2-5 and V is TRBV20-1, with no clear D. Germline CDR1 DFQATT, CDR2 SNEGSKA (reference sequence). V lost 0 bases to trimming and J lost 2 bases, with 10 bases between them. This CDR3 comprises 14 residues. The CDR3 reads CSARDLKQQETQYF. The CDR3 coding sequence is TGCAGTGCTAGAGATCTTAAACAACAAGAGACCCAGTACTTC.

The rearrangement links TRBV6-5 to TRBJ1-3; TRBD1 is a possible D gene (5 bases). Looked up from germline, CDR1 is MNHEY and CDR2 is SVGAGI. V was trimmed by 0 bases and J by 4 bases, leaving 10 bases between them. CDR3 size: 15 residues. Here the CDR3 reads CASSYSRSGGNTIYF. CDR3 nucleotide sequence: TGTGCCAGCAGTTACTCGAGGTCAGGGGGAAACACCATATATTTT.

This chain connects TRBV11-2 to TRBJ2-1, with D unclear. This CDR3 has 13 residues. V lost 5 bases and J lost 2, with 7 bases in between. Germline lookup yields CDR1 SGHAT and CDR2 FQNNGV. CDR3 DNA: TGTGCCAGCAGCCAAACCGCCTACAATGAGCAGTTCTTC. Residues: CASSQTAYNEQFF.

This clonotype was recorded many times. The CDR3: CASSLGWVSAYEQYF. The CDR3 DNA is TGTGCCAGCAGCTTAGGCTGGGTTAGCGCCTACGAGCAGTACTTC. The rearrangement joins TRBV7-2 to TRBJ2-7; TRBD2 is a possible D gene (5 bases). V dropped 1 base and J dropped 2 bases, with 12 bases sitting between them. The CDR3 covers 15 residues. Germline loops: CDR1 SGHTA, CDR2 FQGNSA.

This clonotype showed up many times. The V call is TRBV27, the J call TRBJ2-7; D ambiguous. Trimming left V 6 bases short and J 4 bases short, with 10 bases between. The V gene's germline CDR1 is MNHEY and CDR2 SMNVEV (reference sequence). The CDR3 spans 12 residues. CDR3 sequence reads: CASSATFYEQYF. The CDR3 nucleotides read TGTGCCAGCAGCGCAACCTTTTACGAGCAGTACTTC.

This clonotype has only a few counts. This chain links TRBV20-1 with TRBJ1-5, with TRBD1 as a possible D gene (5 bases). Germline V gene sequence: CDR1 DFQATT, CDR2 SNEGSKA (reference sequence). The germline V and J ends were trimmed by 6 bases and 7 bases, with 22 bases remaining between them. CDR3 size: 15 residues. CDR3 loop: CSATPRGSKAQPQHF. The DNA of the CDR3 is TGCAGTGCCACCCCCCGGGGCTCAAAGGCGCAGCCCCAGCATTTT.

The rearrangement links TRBV20-1 to TRBJ2-3, with D uncertain. The germline CDR1 and CDR2 sequences are DFQATT and SNEGSKA (reference sequence). This CDR3 spans 8 amino acids. The CDR3 here is CSPNAQYF. The CDR3 region has the DNA TGCAGCCCCAATGCGCAGTATTTT.

This clonotype was picked up many times. The rearrangement joins TRBV9 to TRBJ2-1, with D perhaps given as TRBD1 or TRBD2 (6 bases each). This CDR3 is 16 amino acids long. Germline V CDR1 and CDR2: SGDLS, YYNGEE. V lost 4 bases and J 4 bases, leaving 18 bases between the germline ends. The CDR3 sequence is CASSSTGAISYNEQFF. In nucleotides, the CDR3 is TGTGCCAGCAGCTCAACGGGGGCGATCTCTTACAATGAGCAGTTCTTC.

There are many counts of this clonotype. This chain uses TRBV29-1 with TRBJ2-6; D could derive from TRBD1 or TRBD2 (5 bases each). The CDR3 runs 17 residues. Trimming removed 4 bases at V and 2 bases at J, with 18 bases between. The germline V gene has CDR1 SQVTM and CDR2 ANQGSEA. As DNA, the CDR3 is TGCAGCGTTGTGGGTCTTTCGGGGACCGCTGGGGCCAACGTCCTGACTTTC. Protein product: CSVVGLSGTAGANVLTF. The whole variable domain, remainder taken from reference TRBV29-1 and TRBJ2-6, is SAVISQKPSRDICQRGTSLTIQCQVDSQVTMMFWYRQQPGQSLTLIATANQGSEATYESGFVIDKFPISRPNLTFSTLTVSNMSPEDSSIYLCSVVGLSGTAGANVLTFGAGSRLTVL.

This clonotype appeared many times. The chain uses TRBV11-1 and TRBJ2-7; 8 bases map to TRBD2. Looked up from germline, CDR1 is SGHAT and CDR2 is FQDESV (reference sequence). With 5 bases clipped from V and 6 bases from J, the junction kept 3 bases outside the gene matches. The CDR3 runs 12 residues. CDR3 DNA sequence: TGTGCCAGCAGCGCGCTAGCGGGCGAGCAGTACTTC. Residues: CASSALAGEQYF.

The rearrangement uses TRBV12-3 or TRBV12-4 and TRBJ1-1, with unresolved D. Trimming removed 2 bases from V and 0 bases from J, with 4 bases in between. The CDR3 is 13 residues long. The CDR3 bases are TGTGCCAGCAGTTTACTTCTGAACACTGAAGCTTTCTTT. Translated, it gives CASSLLLNTEAFF.

Ten or more counts support this clonotype. This chain uses TRBV20-1 with TRBJ2-1; TRBD2 aligns across 7 bases. This CDR3 comprises 15 residues. V dropped 0 bases and J dropped 4; count of bases not matched to a gene: 6. The germline V gene encodes CDR1 DFQATT and CDR2 SNEGSKA (reference sequence). This chain's CDR3 is CSARDPSGVYNEQFF. For the CDR3, the DNA is TGCAGTGCTAGAGATCCCAGCGGGGTGTACAATGAGCAGTTCTTC.

This clonotype was seen repeatedly, ten times or more. The V and J genes are TRBV28 and TRBJ2-1, with 7 bases lining up with TRBD1. This CDR3 has 16 amino acids. J lost 8 bases, V lost 0 bases, and 10 bases had no gene match. Germline-derived CDR1 and CDR2 are MDHEN and SYDVKM. As DNA, the CDR3 is TGTGCCAGCAGTTTATGGAGGACAGGAGTTAGGGATGAGCAGTTCTTC. Translation: CASSLWRTGVRDEQFF.

This clonotype was detected many times. V is TRBV18 and J is TRBJ1-1, with D possibly TRBD1 on 5 matching bases. The CDR3 spans 13 residues. V shed 5 bases and J shed 2 bases, with 9 bases lying between them. Germline CDR1 and CDR2: KGHSH and LQKENI. The CDR3 spells CASSTGLNTEAFF. The CDR3 DNA sequence: TGTGCCAGCTCAACGGGACTCAACACTGAAGCTTTCTTT.

The table lists this clonotype with a few counts. The chain joins TRBV2 to TRBJ2-2; possible D gene TRBD1, 6 bases. The germline V and J ends were trimmed by 1 base and 5 bases, with 11 bases remaining between them. Germline lookup yields CDR1 SNHLY and CDR2 FYNNEI. CDR3 length: 15 residues. CDR3 residues: CASSEVAGETGELFF. In DNA form, the CDR3 reads TGTGCCAGCAGTGAAGTCGCAGGGGAAACCGGGGAGCTGTTTTTT.

Ten or more counts support this clonotype. The V call is TRBV6-1, the J call TRBJ2-1; possibly TRBD1 for D (6 bases). This CDR3 is built from 15 residues. V was trimmed by 6 bases and J by 6 bases, leaving 18 bases between them. Germline V CDR1 and CDR2: MNHNS, SASEGT. The CDR3 DNA sequence: TGTGCCAGCAGACATCCGGGACAAGCGACCAATGAGCAGTTCTTC. Protein sequence: CASRHPGQATNEQFF.

The chain is built from TRBV9 and TRBJ1-2; no firm D call. This CDR3 contains 14 residues. Germline lookup yields CDR1 SGDLS and CDR2 YYNGEE. The V gene lost 0 bases and the J gene lost 2 bases, with 8 bases spanning the gap. As DNA, the CDR3 is TGTGCCAGCAGCGTAGTCGCAGCGAACTATGGCTACACCTTC. Amino acids: CASSVVAANYGYTF.

Ten or more counts support this clonotype. The chain is built from TRBV4-2 and TRBJ2-7; D perhaps matches TRBD1 (5 bases). Trimming left V 0 bases short and J 9 bases short, with 21 bases between. CDR3 length: 16 residues. Germline V gene sequence: CDR1 LGHNA, CDR2 YNFKEQ. DNA for the CDR3: TGTGCCAGCAGCCAAGACCCGAGACAGCGTGGGGCTGCGCAGTACTTC. It is translated as CASSQDPRQRGAAQYF.

This clonotype was seen a few times. The rearrangement joins TRBV5-1 to TRBJ1-6; possibly TRBD1 for D (6 bases). The V end was cut by 0 bases, the J end by 7 bases, with 8 bases between. In germline, CDR1 is SGHRS, CDR2 YFSETQ. This CDR3 has 14 residues. Here the CDR3 reads CASSLAGGNSPLHF. Written as DNA, the CDR3 is TGCGCCAGCAGCTTGGCCGGGGGCAATTCACCCCTCCACTTT.

The rearrangement uses TRBV29-1 and TRBJ2-3, with TRBD1 matching over 7 bases. The V gene end was trimmed by 2 bases and the J gene end by 0 bases; junction bases not matched to a gene: 2. The CDR3 sequence is 14 residues long. CDR1 is SQVTM and CDR2 is ANQGSEA in the germline V gene. The CDR3 DNA reads as TGCAGCGTTGAACCGGGACAGAGCACAGATACGCAGTATTTT. Amino acid sequence: CSVEPGQSTDTQYF.

Notes on this clonotype: The conserved phenylalanine or tryptophan normally closing the CDR3 is absent here, so this likely arose from a read error. The chain has TRBV10-1 and TRBJ2-7; 7 nucleotides align to TRBD1. CDR1 is WNHNN, CDR2 SYGVQD, per germline (reference sequence). The CDR3 length is 14 residues. With V trimmed by 5 bases and J by 2 bases, 6 bases remained unmatched. The CDR3 DNA reads TGCGCCAGCAGTACCTGGACAGGAGCCTACGAGCAGTACTCC. This translates into CASSTWTGAYEQYS.

The sample holds a few counts of this clonotype. The V gene is TRBV25-1, the J gene TRBJ2-7; D may be TRBD2 (6 bases). The CDR3 loop spans 18 amino acids. V lost 4 bases, J lost 0 bases, and 22 bases lay in between. Germline V gene sequence: CDR1 MGHDK, CDR2 SYGVNS. Here the CDR3 DNA reads TGTGCCAGCAGTGTAGGGAGGACGGCGGGCCAAAGCTCCTACGAGCAGTACTTC. Translation gives CASSVGRTAGQSSYEQYF.

In regard to this clonotype: Given a much more abundant clone one base away, this may be a read error. This chain links TRBV5-1 with TRBJ2-2, with no clear D. This CDR3 comprises 13 residues. Germline V gives CDR1 SGHRS, CDR2 YFSETQ. CDR3 sequence: CASRLEITGELFF. The CDR3 DNA is TGCGCCAGCCGCTTGGAGATCACCGGGGAGCTGTTTTTT.